This T cell receptor beta chain emerged from a study of cytotoxic CD8 clonotypes in ibrutinib-treated CLL. Note on this clone: Its specificity is not known. The sample carries other DNA sequences with the same CDR3.

General observations from the study: Collection times varied between progressing and sustained-remission patients.

The sequencing depth, 1 in 200,000 to 1 in 1 million T cells, was the target. TCRdb's table, derived via immunoSEQ multiplex PCR, lists solely in-frame clones and lacks some. The sample includes around 140,000 clones, 60% to 85% of them seen just once. The sequence came from a human donor with chronic lymphocytic leukemia. This specimen consisted of PBMCs, obtained after 24 months of ibrutinib treatment.

The CDR3, as DNA: TGTGCCAGCAGTTACCCGGGCTATGGCTACACCTTC. Its translation: CASSYPGYGYTF. This chain uses TRBV6-5 with TRBJ1-2; the D is unclear. The CDR3 covers 12 residues. V was shortened by 2 bases and J by 4 bases, with 5 bases between the two germline ends. CDR1 and CDR2 from the germline V gene are MNHEY and SVGAGI.